This T cell receptor (beta chain) appears in the sequencing data of a study of cytomegalovirus exposure and HLA in healthy donors. The PCR ran on 60 Vbeta and 13 Jbeta primers. Sequenced by immunoSEQ multiplex PCR; TCRdb stores in-frame clones only, minus some. The repertoire includes 150,000 to 200,000 clones, roughly four fifths of them detected once, and 1% sits in the top ten. V was trimmed by 8 bases and J by 3 bases, leaving 17 bases between them. This CDR3 region has 14 residues. Germline lookup yields CDR1 GTSNPN and CDR2 SVGIG (reference sequence). Participants comprised healthy donors of bone marrow. General study points: Data from an earlier analysis indicated that most TCR beta V segments were productive either about 87% or about 30% of the time. Based on reports, TCR beta sequences accurately predicted HLA-A and HLA-B alleles for most subjects.

This clone showed up just a few times. Its target is unknown. Sequenced sample: PBMCs. The gene calls are TRBV30 and TRBJ2-1; TRBD1 might be the D (5 bases). The origin of this receptor is a woman in her 40s in good health and CMV-seronegative. The CDR3 DNA reads TGTGCCGTAGCCTGGGGCAGAGGCTACAATGAGCAGTTCTTC. Translation gives CAVAWGRGYNEQFF.